Each of the 8 T cell receptor beta chains below was sequenced from the same sample in a study of human T cells and chemical hapten exposure. TCRdb called the RACE reads again in MiXCR, with one record for every CDR3 protein. This table has about 260,000 distinct CDR3 sequences, 8.6% appearing once. Time point specified: pre-sensitization, week 0. Treatment here: therapeutic diphenylcyclopropenone sensitization with weekly scalp DPC. Source: whole blood, taken in connection with sensitization to the hapten diphenylcyclopropenone (DPC). Receptors were obtained from a woman in her thirties or forties with alopecia areata. Some clones in this sample may be carry-over from other donors' samples.

This clonotype has ten or more counts. V usage is TRBV10-3 and J usage is TRBJ1-2, with D unresolved. In germline, CDR1 is ENHRY, CDR2 SYGVKD. The CDR3 runs to 15 residues. The germline V and J ends were trimmed by 3 bases and 4 bases, with 15 bases remaining between them. Here the CDR3 DNA reads TGTGCCATCAGTGAAACGGCGTCGGCAGTCTATGGCTACACCTTC. It specifies CAISETASAVYGYTF.

V and J are TRBV12-3 or TRBV12-4 and TRBJ2-7, with 12 bases fitting TRBD2. There are 14 residues in the CDR3. After removal of 2 bases from V and 4 bases from J, the junction contained 0 bases not matched to a gene. The CDR3 DNA reads TGTGCCAGCAGTTTACTAGCGGGAGGGTACGAGCAGTACTTC. This translates into CASSLLAGGYEQYF.

In this sample, this clonotype turned up a few times. This CDR3 reads CASSPMVGTGTSYEQYF. CDR3 nucleotide sequence: TGTGCCAGCAGCCCCATGGTCGGGACAGGGACCTCCTACGAGCAGTACTTC. The V and J genes are TRBV28 and TRBJ2-7, with TRBD1 matching over 9 bases. CDR3 length equals 17 residues. Germline V gives CDR1 MDHEN, CDR2 SYDVKM. With 6 bases clipped from V and 0 bases from J, the junction kept 12 bases outside the gene matches.

In its sample, this clonotype was seen a few times. CDR3 nucleotide sequence: TGTGCTAGTGGTTTGGAGGGGCTGGCCGGGGAGCTGTTTTTT. It specifies CASGLEGLAGELFF. This chain uses TRBV12-5 with TRBJ2-2, with a weak D call TRBD1 (5 bases). Trimming removed 1 base from V and 6 bases from J, with 9 bases in between. The CDR3 consists of 14 residues. CDR1 and CDR2 from the germline V gene are LGHNT and FRNRAP.

As for this clonotype: The CDR3 ends on some other residue instead of the conserved phenylalanine or tryptophan, so this is likely a read error. This chain joins TRBV28 and TRBJ2-7; TRBD1 matches at 9 bases. J was trimmed by 4 bases and V by 5 bases; bases with no gene match: 12. Germline CDR1 reads MDHEN; CDR2 reads SYDVKM. The CDR3 length is 16 residues. This CDR3 reads CASSATGQGRPYEQYL. The CDR3 DNA follows: TGTGCCAGCAGTGCGACCGGACAGGGGCGACCATACGAGCAGTACTTA.

This clonotype has a count of ten or more. The chain has TRBV28 and TRBJ2-7; 7 positions match TRBD2. With 7 bases clipped from V and 0 bases from J, the junction kept 3 bases outside the gene matches. CDR3 size: 13 residues. Germline V CDR1 and CDR2: MDHEN, SYDVKM. CDR3 bases: TGTGCCAGCATCTCGGGAGGCTCCTACGAGCAGTACTTC. Its translation: CASISGGSYEQYF.

This clonotype was detected ten times or more. CDR3 in DNA: TGTGCCAGCAGTTTCACTAGCGGGTCCTACGAGCAGTACTTC. It is translated as CASSFTSGSYEQYF. This chain links TRBV7-3 with TRBJ2-7; 9 bases are shared with TRBD2. V was clipped by 6 bases and J by 1 base; unmatched bases: 4. The V gene's germline CDR1 is SGHTA and CDR2 FQGTGA. The CDR3 is 14 amino acids.

This clonotype occurred a few times. The rearrangement uses TRBV4-1 and TRBJ2-2, with D unresolved. The CDR3 loop spans 12 amino acids. Trimming cost V 5 bases and J 6 bases, with 7 bases left between them. CDR1 and CDR2 from the germline V gene are MGHRA and YSYEKL. The CDR3 region is CASSRSAGELFF. CDR3 DNA sequence: TGCGCCAGCAGCAGGTCAGCCGGGGAGCTGTTTTTT.